This is a list of T cell receptor beta chains from one sample in a study of early T cells in non-severe SARS-CoV-2 infection. MiXCR, applied by TCRdb to the 5' RACE reads, yields one record per CDR3 protein. The repertoire holds 80,000 to 100,000 distinct CDR3 sequences, with under 15% as singletons. The material sequenced was whole blood. The source of these receptors is an adult who was a healthcare worker with PCR-confirmed SARS-CoV-2 infection or an uninfected control (not recorded which). CDR3s include the opening cysteine and the closing phenylalanine or tryptophan. A D gene is named only where the DNA matches it firmly. Expanded clones get a size class; other rows say once, few or many, or leave the size out.

TRBV6-6	15	-	TRBJ1-6	-	TGTGCCAGCAGTCTACGGCAGGATTATAATTCACCCCTCCACTTT	CASSLRQDYNSPLHF
TRBV4-2	14	TRBD1	TRBJ1-2	-	TGTGCCAGCAGCCAGACACAGGGGACCTATGGCTACACCTTC	CASSQTQGTYGYTF
TRBV20-1	15	TRBD2	TRBJ2-5	many	TGCAGTGCTATAAGGACTAGCGGGAGTAAGGAGACCCAGTACTTC	CSAIRTSGSKETQYF
TRBV2	11	-	TRBJ1-1	few	TGTGCCACATTTATGAACACTGAAGCTTTCTTT	CATFMNTEAFF
TRBV11-2	16	TRBD1	TRBJ2-4	many	TGTGCCAGCAGCCGGGACAGCTCCTTAGCCAAAAACATTCAGTACTTC	CASSRDSSLAKNIQYF
TRBV28	16	-	TRBJ2-3	once	TGTGCCAGCAGTTCATCCCAACCCTCAAGCACAGATACGCAGTATTTT	CASSSSQPSSTDTQYF
TRBV6-2/TRBV6-3	14	-	TRBJ2-7	-	TGTGCCAGCAGTTACTCGGGACTCACCTACGAGCAGTACTTC	CASSYSGLTYEQYF
TRBV28	14	-	TRBJ2-2	many	TGTGCCAGCAGCCGGACCCTTGATGCCGGGGAGCTGTTTTTT	CASSRTLDAGELFF
TRBV18	13	TRBD1	TRBJ2-7	many	TGTGCCAGCTCACTAAGGACAGGGGACGAGCAGTACTTC	CASSLRTGDEQYF
TRBV5-1	13	-	TRBJ1-2	few	TGCGCCAGCAGCACGGACAGCAGCTATGGCTACACCTTC	CASSTDSSYGYTF
TRBV29-1	15	-	TRBJ1-1	many	TGCAGCGTTGAAAGATGGGGAAATGGGAACACTGAAGCTTTCTTT	CSVERWGNGNTEAFF
TRBV7-9	15	-	TRBJ1-6	-	TGTGCCAGCAGCGCACTAGGTGGGGCCAATTCACCCCTCCACTTT	CASSALGGANSPLHF
TRBV15	14	-	TRBJ1-1	-	TGTGCCACCAACAGGATGCAGGGATGGACTGAAGCTTTCTTT	CATNRMQGWTEAFF
TRBV6-5	13	-	TRBJ1-2	-	TGTGCCAGCAGGGACTCCCGGCATGATGGCTACACCTTC	CASRDSRHDGYTF
TRBV21-1	13	-	TRBJ2-7	-	TGTGCCAGCCCCAGCCTGGTTTGCCACGAGCAGTACTTC	CASPSLVCHEQYF
TRBV28	12	-	TRBJ2-7	-	TGTGCCAGCAGTCCTACAGGAACCGAGCAGTACTTC	CASSPTGTEQYF
TRBV5-1	12	-	TRBJ1-2	-	TGCGCCAGCAGCTTGGAACGGTATGGCTACACCTTC	CASSLERYGYTF
TRBV30	14	TRBD2	TRBJ2-1	-	TGTGCCTGGGGGGGACTAGCGGGAGCCAATGAGCAGTTCTTC	CAWGGLAGANEQFF
TRBV28	15	TRBD1	TRBJ2-7	few	TGTGCCAGCAGTTCACCCGGGACAGAGCCTTACGAGCAGTACTTC	CASSSPGTEPYEQYF
TRBV7-3	14	-	TRBJ2-7	-	TGTGCCAGCCGCTTAATCGCGGGAACCTACGAGCAGTACTTC	CASRLIAGTYEQYF
TRBV2	15	TRBD2	TRBJ2-1	few	TGTGCCAGCGCCGGGACTAGCGGCTCCTACAATGAGCAGTTCTTC	CASAGTSGSYNEQFF
TRBV27	14	-	TRBJ2-7	many	TGTGCCAGCAGTTTATCGTCGAGAGGAGACGAGCAGTACTTC	CASSLSSRGDEQYF
TRBV27	11	-	TRBJ2-7	few	TGTGCCAGCAGCGGAGGGACCGAGCAGTACTTC	CASSGGTEQYF
TRBV28	12	-	TRBJ2-1	few	TGTGCCAGCAGGCGTCCGGGCAATGAGCAGTTCTTC	CASRRPGNEQFF
TRBV28	14	-	TRBJ2-3	many	TGTGCCAGCAGCCTAGGTCCCTGGGCCGATACGCAGTATTTT	CASSLGPWADTQYF
TRBV18	15	-	TRBJ1-1	-	TGTGCCAGCTCACCACCGCAGGGAGTGAACACTGAAGCTTTCTTT	CASSPPQGVNTEAFF
TRBV6-6	22	-	TRBJ2-1	few	TGTGCCAGCAGTTATTTGGGGGGCGCAACCCGTACCAGTGGCGAATCCTACAATGAGCAGTTCTTC	CASSYLGGATRTSGESYNEQFF
TRBV11-2	14	TRBD2	TRBJ2-1	few	TGTGCCAGCAGCCCAGTAGCGGGATACAATGAGCAGTTCTTC	CASSPVAGYNEQFF
TRBV15	15	-	TRBJ2-5	many	TGTGCCACCAGCAGAGTGGCGGACCCACAAGAGACCCAGTACTTC	CATSRVADPQETQYF
TRBV7-2	13	TRBD1	TRBJ1-1	few	TGTGCCAGCCTGGGACAGTGGAACACTGAAGCTTTCTTT	CASLGQWNTEAFF
TRBV28	14	TRBD1	TRBJ1-5	-	TGTGCCAGCAGGACCGGGACAGGGAGTCAGCCCCAGCATTTT	CASRTGTGSQPQHF
TRBV29-1	13	TRBD1	TRBJ1-4	many	TGCAGCGTTCGCGGGACAGGCGGAGAAAAACTGTTTTTT	CSVRGTGGEKLFF
TRBV6-5	16	-	TRBJ2-3	-	TGTGCCAGCAGTTACTCGTTCGCAGGGGTGGCAGATACGCAGTATTTT	CASSYSFAGVADTQYF
TRBV29-1	10	-	TRBJ1-2	-	TGCAGCTCTCAGGGGAATGGCTACACCTTC	CSSQGNGYTF
TRBV6-2/TRBV6-3	16	-	TRBJ2-5	few	TGTGCCAGCAGTCCCTCAGGTTGGAAGGGGAAAGAGACCCAGTACTTC	CASSPSGWKGKETQYF
TRBV10-3	16	-	TRBJ2-7	few	TGTGCCATCAGTGAGTCACGACAGTTAAGCTCCTACGAGCAGTACTTC	CAISESRQLSSYEQYF
TRBV4-2	11	-	TRBJ1-1	few	TGTGCCAGCAGCCAGGGCCCTGAAGCTTTCTTT	CASSQGPEAFF
TRBV27	15	-	TRBJ2-7	-	TGTGCCAGCAGTCTGGGACCAGGGAAAATCTACGAGCAGTACTTC	CASSLGPGKIYEQYF
TRBV5-5	14	-	TRBJ1-5	many	TGTGCCAGCAGCTCCCAATACAACAATCAGCCCCAGCATTTT	CASSSQYNNQPQHF
TRBV2	16	-	TRBJ2-5	-	TGTGCCAGCAGTGAAGGAGTCAGGACTTCCCGGGGGCCCCAGTACTTC	CASSEGVRTSRGPQYF
TRBV6-5	17	-	TRBJ1-6	few	TGTGCCAGCAGTTACTCGAGCCAGGGGAGCCCTAATTCACCCCTCCACTTT	CASSYSSQGSPNSPLHF
TRBV7-9	13	-	TRBJ2-3	-	TGTGCCAGCAGCTTAGGCATTGGAGATACGCAGTATTTT	CASSLGIGDTQYF
TRBV7-2	14	-	TRBJ1-5	few	TGTGCCAGCAGCACTAGGGGGGTTCCTCAGCCCCAGCATTTT	CASSTRGVPQPQHF
TRBV12-3/TRBV12-4	16	-	TRBJ1-3	many	TGTGCCAGCAGTTTAGGGGTGGGAAGATCTGGAAACACCATATATTTT	CASSLGVGRSGNTIYF
TRBV12-3/TRBV12-4	15	TRBD2	TRBJ2-1	-	TGTGCCAGCAGGGAACTAGCGGGAGGGCCGCATGAGCAGTTCTTC	CASRELAGGPHEQFF
TRBV7-9	14	-	TRBJ2-1	many	TGTGCCAGCAGCTTAGAAGGGGGGCGGAATGAGCAGTTCTTC	CASSLEGGRNEQFF
TRBV14	17	-	TRBJ1-3	few	TGTGCCAGCAGCCTTTCCTTTGGAGAGAGCTCTGGAAACACCATATATTTT	CASSLSFGESSGNTIYF
TRBV27	13	-	TRBJ2-7	many	TGTGCCACTCGGGCTAGCACTCACTACGAGCAGTACTTC	CATRASTHYEQYF
TRBV6-6	11	-	TRBJ2-1	many	TGTGCCAGCAGTTTTTACAATGAGCAGTTCTTC	CASSFYNEQFF
TRBV11-2	16	-	TRBJ2-6	few	TGTGCCAGCACCGTAGGAGGGGTCTCTGGGGCCAACGTCCTGACTTTC	CASTVGGVSGANVLTF
TRBV29-1	15	TRBD2	TRBJ2-7	-	TGCAGCGTTGAAGGAGGGCAGGGACTAACCTACGAGCAGTACTTC	CSVEGGQGLTYEQYF
TRBV20-1	12	-	TRBJ2-6	-	TGCAGTGCTCTCTCTGGGGCCAACGTCCTGACTTTC	CSALSGANVLTF
TRBV30	13	-	TRBJ2-5	-	TGTGCCTGGAGTCAAGCTAGCAGGGAGACCCAGTACTTC	CAWSQASRETQYF
TRBV18	13	-	TRBJ1-1	few	TGTGCCAGCTCACCAGTCAGGAACACTGAAGCTTTCTTT	CASSPVRNTEAFF
TRBV20-1	13	TRBD1	TRBJ1-1	few	TGCAGTGCACGGGACAGAGTATACACTGAAGCTTTCTTT	CSARDRVYTEAFF
TRBV20-1	14	-	TRBJ1-4	-	TGCAGTGCTCCCCCTCCAGGGGCAGGTGAAAAACTGTTTTTT	CSAPPPGAGEKLFF
TRBV11-1	16	-	TRBJ1-1	-	TGTGCCAGCAGCTTAGCGTCGGTTAGGCGGGACACTGAAGCTTTCTTT	CASSLASVRRDTEAFF